This TCR beta chain appears in the sequencing data of a study of identical twins. General study points: Insertions ran lower in abundant cord blood beta clonotypes, though not in memory repertoires. Weaker excess twin sharing was seen among beta out-of-frame sequences.

A universal primer site came from template switching; cDNA carried unique molecular identifiers. TCRdb re-called the 5' RACE reads through MiXCR, storing one row per CDR3 protein. The data contain about 900,000 distinct CDR3 sequences, approximately 13% of them singletons. Per the germline V gene, CDR1 is DFQATT and CDR2 is SNEGSKA (reference sequence). Trimming shortened V by 4 bases and J by 0 bases, and 25 bases separated the two germline ends. This CDR3 is 18 amino acids long. With respect to this clonotype: Antigen: not known.

Healthy Caucasians supplied all donations. This sample also appeared in a second study, on yellow fever vaccine responses in identical twins.

This TCR was recovered from a woman aged 18-29 years in good health. This chain connects TRBV20-1 to TRBJ2-7, with D perhaps assigned TRBD1 or TRBD2 (6 bases each). The sample taken for sequencing was PBMCs. DNA for the CDR3: TGCAGTGCTACGCACGGGGGCCTATCTATGAGGAGCTCCTACGAGCAGTACGTC. It specifies CSATHGGLSMRSSYEQYV.